This T cell receptor (beta chain) stems from a study of cytomegalovirus exposure and HLA in healthy donors. Study observations and caveats: The investigators catalogued some 150 TCR beta chains as cytomegalovirus-associated.

Both 60 Vbeta primers and 13 Jbeta primers went into the PCR. Generated by immunoSEQ multiplex PCR, the TCRdb table keeps only in-frame clones and is missing some. The sample holds about 110,000 clones; approximately 80% are singletons and the top ten take under 2.5%. The CDR3 consists of 16 residues. Germline V gene data show CDR1 as SGHRS and CDR2 as YFSETQ. Trimming at V came to 2 bases and at J to 2 bases, leaving 7 bases not matched to a gene. This clone was found once. Antigen specificity is unknown. Material for sequencing was PBMCs. The receptor's source is a woman in her twenties or thirties in good health and CMV-seronegative. This chain links TRBV5-1 with TRBJ2-3; TRBD1 matches 8 bases. CDR3 residues: CASSFVPGQVTDTQYF. The CDR3 DNA reads TGCGCCAGCAGCTTCGTCCCGGGACAGGTCACAGATACGCAGTATTTT.